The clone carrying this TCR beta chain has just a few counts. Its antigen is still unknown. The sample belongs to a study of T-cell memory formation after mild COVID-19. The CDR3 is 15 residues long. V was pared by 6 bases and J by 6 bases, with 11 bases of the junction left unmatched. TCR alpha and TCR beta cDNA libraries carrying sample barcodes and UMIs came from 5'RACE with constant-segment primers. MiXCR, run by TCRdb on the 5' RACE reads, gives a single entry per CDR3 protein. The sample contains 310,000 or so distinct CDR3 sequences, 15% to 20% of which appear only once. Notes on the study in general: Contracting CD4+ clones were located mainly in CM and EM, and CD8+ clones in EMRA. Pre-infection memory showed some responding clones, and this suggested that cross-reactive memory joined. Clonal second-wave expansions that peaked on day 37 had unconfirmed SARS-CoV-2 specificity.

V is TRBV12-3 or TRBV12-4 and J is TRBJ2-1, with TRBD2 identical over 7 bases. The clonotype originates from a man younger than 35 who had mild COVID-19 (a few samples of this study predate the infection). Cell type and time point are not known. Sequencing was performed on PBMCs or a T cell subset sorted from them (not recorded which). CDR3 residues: CASRLGVAGRNEQFF. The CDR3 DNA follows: TGTGCCAGCAGGTTGGGGGTAGCGGGCCGCAATGAGCAGTTCTTC.